Following are 31 T cell receptor beta chains from one sample sequenced in a study of neurological immune-mediated disorders. One entry per CDR3 protein, called by TCRdb with MiXCR from the 5' RACE reads. This sample has 78,000 or so distinct CDR3 sequences, with 5% to 6% found just once. The sample taken for sequencing was PBMCs. The receptor set was obtained from a woman in her thirties with multiple sclerosis.

The gene calls are TRBV20-1 and TRBJ2-7; 7 nucleotides line up with TRBD2. Germline assignment: CDR1 DFQATT and CDR2 SNEGSKA (reference sequence). CDR3 size: 15 residues. Unmatched junction bases numbered 10, after V lost 2 bases and J lost 3 bases. As DNA, the CDR3 is TGCAGTGCTAGATTCCTCCGCGGGAGTGTCTACGAGCAGTACTTC. It is translated as CSARFLRGSVYEQYF.

This clonotype was seen ten or more times. The CDR3, as DNA: TGTGCCAGCAGGCGATCAGGGGGGACTGAAGCTTTCTTT. It translates to CASRRSGGTEAFF. V gene TRBV14 combines with J gene TRBJ1-1; TRBD1 matches 7 bases. This CDR3 region has 13 residues. CDR1 and CDR2 (germline): SGHDN, FVKESK. V was pared by 6 bases and J by 5 bases, with 6 bases of the junction left unmatched.

This clonotype was counted ten times or more. This chain uses TRBV18 with TRBJ2-7; unclear D gene. V was shortened by 3 bases and J by 2 bases, with 8 bases between the two germline ends. CDR1 and CDR2 (germline): KGHSH, LQKENI. This CDR3 is built from 13 residues. In nucleotides, the CDR3 is TGTGCCAGCTCACCGACGGCCCCCTACGAGCAGTACTTC. This gives the protein CASSPTAPYEQYF.

This clonotype was seen at least ten times. The CDR3 DNA follows: TGTGCCAGCAGGGGAGAAGGGGCCGAGCAGTACGTC. This sequence encodes CASRGEGAEQYV. The rearrangement uses TRBV2 and TRBJ2-7, with D perhaps given as TRBD1 or TRBD2 (5 bases each). Trimming cost V 6 bases and J 6 bases, with 12 bases left between them. The CDR3 extends over 12 amino acids. Germline V gives CDR1 SNHLY, CDR2 FYNNEI.

The sample holds many counts of this clonotype. The genes are TRBV20-1 and TRBJ1-5, with D possibly being TRBD1 (6 bases). The germline gives CDR1 DFQATT, CDR2 SNEGSKA (reference sequence). The CDR3 length is 14 residues. The V end was cut by 6 bases, the J end by 2 bases, with 14 bases between. The CDR3 loop is CSAEGDSGNQPQHF. The CDR3 nucleotides are TGCAGTGCCGAGGGGGATTCAGGCAATCAGCCCCAGCATTTT.

This clonotype occurred many times. The chain employs TRBV20-1 and TRBJ2-1; D is undetermined. Germline assignment: CDR1 DFQATT and CDR2 SNEGSKA (reference sequence). The CDR3 runs to 12 residues. V lost 0 bases, J lost 8 bases, and 8 bases lay in between. CDR3 DNA sequence: TGCAGTGCTAGAGATCTAATGGATGAGCAGTTCTTC. Its translation is CSARDLMDEQFF.

This clonotype was seen many times. J is TRBJ1-2 and V is TRBV20-1; a possible D gene is TRBD1 (5 bases). The CDR3 sequence is 14 residues long. Trimming removed 3 bases at V and 8 bases at J, with 19 bases between. From germline, CDR1 is DFQATT and CDR2 SNEGSKA (reference sequence). For the CDR3, the DNA is TGCAGTGCTAGTGTCCTGGGTAGGGACTTAGGCTACACCTTC. It yields the protein CSASVLGRDLGYTF.

This clonotype was observed at least ten times. Its ends do not fully match the called genes, so a read error is possible. The chain has TRBV20-1 and TRBJ2-7, with 8 nucleotides matching TRBD1. Germline loops: CDR1 DFQATT, CDR2 SNEGSKA (reference sequence). This CDR3 is built from 13 residues. As DNA, the CDR3 is TGCAGTGCCAAACCGGGACAGGACTACGAACAGTACTTC. Its protein is CSAKPGQDYEQYF.

This clonotype was counted many times. The CDR3 protein is CSVEVPVLYNEQFF. In nucleotides, the CDR3 is TGCAGCGTTGAAGTACCAGTTCTCTACAATGAGCAGTTCTTC. This rearrangement joins TRBV29-1 to TRBJ2-1, with D hard to call. Germline assignment: CDR1 SQVTM and CDR2 ANQGSEA. Trimming pared 1 base from V and 3 bases from J, leaving 10 bases between. The CDR3 totals 14 residues.

The V gene is TRBV11-3, the J gene TRBJ2-1, with D perhaps matching TRBD2 (5 bases). The CDR3 runs 14 residues. Germline V gene lookup returns CDR1 SGHNT and CDR2 YENEEA. With 0 bases removed from V and 8 bases from J, the gap between germline ends came to 11 bases. The CDR3 DNA sequence: TGTGCCAGCAGCTTAGAGGAGGCTAAGGATGAGCAGTTCTTC. Protein product: CASSLEEAKDEQFF.

This clonotype has a handful of counts. The chain has TRBV5-1 and TRBJ2-3, with D perhaps TRBD2 (5 bases). Germline lookup yields CDR1 SGHRS and CDR2 YFSETQ. Trimming shortened V by 0 bases and J by 2 bases, and 13 bases separated the two germline ends. The CDR3 contains 16 residues. The CDR3 nucleotides are TGCGCCAGCAGCTTGGCCGGGCTAGCTGTCACAGATACGCAGTATTTT. Its translation is CASSLAGLAVTDTQYF.

This clonotype was seen at least ten times. V gene TRBV6-5 combines with J gene TRBJ1-2; 8 bases line up with TRBD1. The CDR3 is 14 residues long. CDR1 is MNHEY and CDR2 is SVGAGI in the germline V gene. V lost 2 bases to trimming and J lost 4 bases; unmatched junction nucleotides: 3. The CDR3 DNA reads as TGTGCCAGCAGTTACGGACAGGGAGCCTATGGCTACACCTTC. This sequence encodes CASSYGQGAYGYTF.

There are many counts of this clonotype. CDR3 sequence reads: CASRKGNVYEQYF. DNA of the CDR3: TGCGCCAGCCGCAAGGGTAACGTCTACGAGCAGTACTTC. V is TRBV5-1 and J is TRBJ2-7; D remains unclear. Germline lookup yields CDR1 SGHRS and CDR2 YFSETQ. Trimming left V 7 bases short and J 3 bases short, with 14 bases between. This CDR3 has 13 amino acids.

This clonotype has ten or more counts. The genes are TRBV15 and TRBJ1-4; D not certain. Germline CDR1 LNHNV, CDR2 YYDKDF (reference sequence). The CDR3 extends over 12 amino acids. Trimming removed 8 bases at V and 8 bases at J, with 12 bases between. The DNA of the CDR3 is TGTGCCACCCGCGGGAGTTCGGAAAAACTGTTTTTT. It encodes CATRGSSEKLFF.

This clonotype was seen ten or more times. The rearrangement links TRBV12-3 or TRBV12-4 to TRBJ2-3; weak D call: TRBD1 (5 bases). The CDR3 sequence is 13 residues long. V was cut by 6 bases and J by 0 bases, with 7 bases left in between. CDR3 DNA: TGTGCCAGCAGGCGACAGAGCACAGATACGCAGTATTTT. Translated: CASRRQSTDTQYF.

This clonotype was recorded at least ten times. This rearrangement joins TRBV5-8 to TRBJ2-3; perhaps D is TRBD1 or TRBD2 (6 bases each). CDR1 is SGHTS, CDR2 YDEGEE, per germline. This CDR3 region has 13 residues. With 10 bases removed from V and 0 bases from J, the gap between germline ends came to 12 bases. The CDR3 loop reads CAGGQGSTDTQYF. The CDR3 DNA is TGTGCCGGGGGGCAGGGGAGCACAGATACGCAGTATTTT.

This clonotype was seen repeatedly, ten times or more. The chain recombines TRBV20-1 with TRBJ2-3, with D uncertain. V was cut by 2 bases and J by 4 bases, with 10 bases left in between. Germline values: CDR1 DFQATT, CDR2 SNEGSKA (reference sequence). The CDR3 loop spans 13 amino acids. The CDR3, as DNA: TGCAGTGCTAGACTCCGAGCGTCAGATACGCAGTATTTT. This codes for CSARLRASDTQYF.

This clonotype was seen ten or more times. The chain couples TRBV5-1 to TRBJ2-3, with 7 bases lining up with TRBD1. Trimming cost V 4 bases and J 4 bases; bases outside gene matches: 6. The germline CDR1 and CDR2 sequences are SGHRS and YFSETQ. CDR3 length equals 14 residues. Written as DNA, the CDR3 is TGCGCCAGCAGCCCCGACAGGGAAGCAGATACGCAGTATTTT. Translating gives CASSPDREADTQYF.

There are many counts of this clonotype. The rearrangement uses TRBV5-1 and TRBJ2-3, with D perhaps TRBD1 (5 bases). Deletions cut 2 bases from V and 2 bases from J, with 9 bases between. The CDR3 spans 14 residues. Germline V gene sequence: CDR1 SGHRS, CDR2 YFSETQ. This CDR3 is CASSFTGFTDTQYF. The DNA for the CDR3 is TGCGCCAGCAGCTTTACAGGATTCACAGATACGCAGTATTTT.

This sequence joins TRBV27 and TRBJ2-5, with 9 bases that match TRBD2. The V and J ends lost 5 bases and 1 base, in that order; junction bases with no gene match: 8. Germline CDR1 is MNHEY and CDR2 is SMNVEV (reference sequence). The CDR3 sequence is 16 residues long. CDR3 nucleotide sequence: TGTGCCAGCAGTCCGGTGACTAGCGGAGGCCAAGAGACCCAGTACTTC. Its translation: CASSPVTSGGQETQYF.

This clonotype has at least ten counts. The CDR3 protein is CASSLAGRNVNEKLFF. The CDR3, as DNA: TGTGCCAGCAGTTTGGCAGGTCGGAATGTAAATGAAAAACTGTTTTTT. This sequence joins TRBV28 and TRBJ1-4; D ambiguous. Trimming removed 3 bases from V and 5 bases from J, with 16 bases in between. The CDR3 runs 16 residues. The germline gives CDR1 MDHEN, CDR2 SYDVKM.

This clonotype was seen repeatedly, ten times or more. The chain combines TRBV12-3 or TRBV12-4 with TRBJ1-2; no firm D call. The CDR3 has 10 amino acids. V dropped 8 bases and J dropped 2 bases, with 3 bases sitting between them. The CDR3: CASWNYGYTF. DNA of the CDR3: TGTGCCAGCTGGAACTATGGCTACACCTTC.

This clonotype was counted ten times or more. J is TRBJ2-2 and V is TRBV2, with D unclear. With 1 base removed from V and 0 bases from J, the gap between germline ends came to 6 bases. The CDR3 covers 15 residues. Germline values: CDR1 SNHLY, CDR2 FYNNEI. The CDR3 DNA follows: TGTGCCAGCAGTGAAGGTCCAACGAACACCGGGGAGCTGTTTTTT. It specifies CASSEGPTNTGELFF.

The table lists this clonotype with many counts. The rearrangement links TRBV20-1 to TRBJ2-1; TRBD1 might be the D (6 bases). Per the germline V gene, CDR1 is DFQATT and CDR2 is SNEGSKA (reference sequence). The CDR3 sequence is 14 residues long. With 3 bases removed from V and 0 bases from J, the gap between germline ends came to 9 bases. The CDR3 here is CSARGTHSYNEQFF. The CDR3 DNA reads TGCAGTGCTAGGGGGACACACTCCTACAATGAGCAGTTCTTC.

This clonotype was observed a few times. The chain couples TRBV20-1 to TRBJ1-2; 7 positions agree with TRBD1. Germline V gene lookup returns CDR1 DFQATT and CDR2 SNEGSKA (reference sequence). The CDR3 is 14 residues long. V trimming: 1 base; J trimming: 8 bases; junction bases outside the gene matches: 10. CDR3 residues: CSARVPGTERGYTF. Written as DNA, the CDR3 is TGCAGTGCTAGAGTACCCGGGACAGAGCGCGGCTACACCTTC.

This clonotype was found many times. The chain employs TRBV25-1 and TRBJ2-2; D perhaps matches TRBD1 (6 bases). Germline V gene sequence: CDR1 MGHDK, CDR2 SYGVNS. Trimming cost V 4 bases and J 1 base, with 10 bases left between them. The CDR3 totals 15 residues. DNA of the CDR3: TGTGCCAGCAGTGTCAGGGGTGGGAACACCGGGGAGCTGTTTTTT. This translates into CASSVRGGNTGELFF.

This clonotype was detected ten times or more. The chain combines TRBV18 with TRBJ2-2; unclear D gene. Trimming stripped 3 bases from V and 5 bases from J, with 13 bases between. Germline assignment: CDR1 KGHSH and CDR2 LQKENI. The CDR3 has 15 amino acids. The CDR3 reads CASSPSDGATGELFF. CDR3 bases: TGTGCCAGCTCACCTTCGGACGGAGCGACCGGGGAGCTGTTTTTT.

This clonotype has at least ten counts. The chain couples TRBV4-1 to TRBJ2-4; 7 bases are shared with TRBD1. This CDR3 spans 16 amino acids. J lost 5 bases, V lost 2 bases, and 9 bases had no gene match. CDR1 MGHRA and CDR2 YSYEKL come from the germline V gene. In DNA, the CDR3 is TGCGCCAGCAGCCAAAGCCTTACCCAGGGGGAAAACATTCAGTACTTC. Translated, it gives CASSQSLTQGENIQYF.

This clonotype has ten or more counts. V is TRBV5-5 and J is TRBJ2-5; TRBD2 matches 8 bases. The germline V gene has CDR1 SGHKS and CDR2 YYEKEE (reference sequence). The CDR3 runs to 17 residues. Losses at the gene ends were 0 bases for V and 1 base for J; bases not matched to a gene: 8. The CDR3 region has the DNA TGTGCCAGCAGCTTGGGAACAGGCGGGAGGCTCCAAGAGACCCAGTACTTC. It encodes CASSLGTGGRLQETQYF. The full variable domain, its missing parts supplied by reference TRBV5-5 and TRBJ2-5, is DAGVTQSPTHLIKTRGQQVTLRCSPISGHKSVSWYQQVLGQGPQFIFQYYEKEERGRGNFPDRFSARQFPNYSSELNVNALLLGDSALYLCASSLGTGGRLQETQYFGPGTRLLVL.

The genes are TRBV9 and TRBJ2-1; TRBD2 matches at 7 bases. The length of the CDR3 is 16 residues. The V gene end was trimmed by 2 bases and the J gene end by 4 bases; junction bases not matched to a gene: 9. From germline, CDR1 is SGDLS and CDR2 YYNGEE. CDR3 loop: CASSVGLSGAYNEQFF. The CDR3 region has the DNA TGTGCCAGCAGCGTCGGGTTAAGCGGGGCTTACAATGAGCAGTTCTTC.

Worth noting for this clonotype: A read error may explain this, as a much larger clone is one base away. The chain combines TRBV3-1 with TRBJ2-7; D unresolved. The CDR3 contains 12 residues. Germline V gene sequence: CDR1 LGHDT, CDR2 YNNKEL (reference sequence). The CDR3 is CASGQEFHEQYF. The CDR3 DNA reads TGTGCCAGCGGCCAAGAGTTCCACGAGCAGTACTTC.